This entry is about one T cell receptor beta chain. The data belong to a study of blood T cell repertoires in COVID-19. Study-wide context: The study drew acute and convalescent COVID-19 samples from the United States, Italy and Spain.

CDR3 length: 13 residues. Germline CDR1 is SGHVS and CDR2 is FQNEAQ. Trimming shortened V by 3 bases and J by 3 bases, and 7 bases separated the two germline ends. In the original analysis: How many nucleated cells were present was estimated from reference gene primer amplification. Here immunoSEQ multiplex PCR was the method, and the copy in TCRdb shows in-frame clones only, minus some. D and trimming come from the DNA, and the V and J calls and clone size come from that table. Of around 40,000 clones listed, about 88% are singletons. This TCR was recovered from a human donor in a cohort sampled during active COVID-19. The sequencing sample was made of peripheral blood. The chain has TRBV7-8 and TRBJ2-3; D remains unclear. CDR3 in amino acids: CASSLANTDTQYF. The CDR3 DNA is TGTGCCAGCAGCTTGGCAAATACAGATACGCAGTATTTT.